This T cell receptor (beta chain) was found in a study of blood T cell repertoires in COVID-19. Study as a whole: Samples of COVID-19 (acute and convalescent) were obtained from the United States, Italy and Spain. T cells, B-cell-depleted T cells, or PBMCs supplied cDNA or gDNA.

CDR3 length: 14 residues. Germline lookup yields CDR1 DFQATT and CDR2 SNEGSKA (reference sequence). Losses at the gene ends were 3 bases for V and 7 bases for J; bases not matched to a gene: 6. Original analysis: Nucleated cell number was recorded as an estimate derived from reference gene primer amplification. Using immunoSEQ multiplex PCR, the repertoire was profiled, and TCRdb retains in-frame clones only, with some absent. V and J calls and clone size are given by that table; D and trimming were obtained from the DNA. The top ten clones hold under 3.5% of a sample with some 220,000 clones, 70% to 90% of them seen once.

The specimen was peripheral blood. This sequence originates from a middle-aged man who had recovered from COVID-19. V is TRBV20-1 and J is TRBJ1-5, with 10 bases matching TRBD1. The CDR3 here is CSASPGTGVQPQHF. The CDR3 DNA reads as TGCAGTGCTAGTCCCGGGACAGGGGTCCAGCCCCAGCATTTT.